Listed below are T cell receptor beta chains from one sample, sequenced in a study of shared clonotypes between healthy human individuals. Clones were sequenced by immunoSEQ multiplex PCR, and TCRdb holds only the in-frame ones, with some missing. The sample shows about 1,800,000 clones, approximately 94% of them seen only once. The specimen sequenced was naive CD8+ T cells sorted from blood. Every receptor here comes from a man aged 18 to 30 in good health. The CDR3 runs from the conserved cysteine through the conserved F or W. Fields, in order: D gene, V gene, J gene, CDR3 protein, CDR3 DNA. A D gene is named only where the DNA matches it firmly.

-	TRBV5-5	TRBJ2-1	CASSLAGAFEQFF	TGTGCCAGCAGCTTGGCCGGCGCTTTCGAGCAGTTCTTC
-	TRBV4-1	TRBJ2-7	CASSQSTGFPYEQYF	TGCGCCAGCAGCCAATCCACAGGGTTTCCCTACGAGCAGTACTTC
TRBD2	TRBV5-1	TRBJ2-1	CASSLILAGGLSSYNEQFF	TGCGCCAGCAGCTTGATCCTAGCGGGAGGCCTAAGCTCCTACAATGAGCAGTTCTTC
-	TRBV4-1	TRBJ1-2	CASSQQPGQGNGYTF	TGCGCCAGCAGCCAACAGCCGGGGCAGGGAAACGGCTACACCTTC
-	TRBV2	TRBJ1-1	CASSKDSPEAFF	TGTGCCAGCAGCAAGGACAGTCCTGAAGCTTTCTTT
TRBD1	TRBV29-1	TRBJ2-1	CSVRRGLEEQFF	TGCAGCGTGCGCAGGGGGCTAGAGGAGCAGTTCTTC
-	TRBV4-3	TRBJ2-2	CASSQYTGSTGELFF	TGCGCCAGCAGCCAGTACACAGGGTCGACCGGGGAGCTGTTTTTT
-	TRBV4-1	TRBJ1-1	CASSQGSYTEAFF	TGCGCCAGCAGCCAGGGGTCCTACACTGAAGCTTTCTTT
-	TRBV13	TRBJ2-7	CASSSMARVWEQYF	TGTGCCAGCAGCTCAATGGCCCGAGTTTGGGAGCAGTACTTC
TRBD2	TRBV27	TRBJ2-7	CASTSGLAGVEQYF	TGTGCCAGCACCTCCGGGCTAGCGGGAGTCGAGCAGTACTTC
-	TRBV5-6	TRBJ2-2	CASSGTAGELFF	TGTGCCAGCAGCGGGACGGCCGGGGAGCTGTTTTTT
-	TRBV19	TRBJ1-5	CASSKGGQKPQHF	TGTGCCAGTAGTAAGGGTGGACAGAAGCCCCAGCATTTT
-	TRBV11-2	TRBJ1-6	CASSLRRERDTVYNSPLHF	TGTGCCAGCAGCCTACGAAGGGAGAGGGATACAGTTTATAATTCACCCCTCCACTTT
TRBD2	TRBV10-3	TRBJ2-7	CAIRESGRGEQYF	TGTGCCATCAGAGAATCCGGGAGGGGAGAGCAGTACTTC
TRBD1	TRBV6-1	TRBJ1-5	CASSEAGGSQPQHF	TGTGCCAGCAGTGAAGCAGGGGGCTCTCAGCCCCAGCATTTT
-	TRBV5-6	TRBJ1-2	CASSFGSGTQGYTF	TGTGCCAGCAGCTTCGGCTCCGGGACCCAAGGCTACACCTTC
TRBD2	TRBV2	TRBJ2-3	CASTSGATDTQYF	TGTGCCAGCACTAGCGGTGCCACAGATACGCAGTATTTT
-	TRBV6-5	TRBJ1-2	CASSYEGSAYGYTF	TGTGCCAGCAGTTATGAGGGATCCGCCTATGGCTACACCTTC
TRBD1	TRBV7-9	TRBJ1-2	CASSGTGDTYGYTF	TGTGCCAGCAGTGGGACAGGCGATACCTATGGCTACACCTTC
TRBD1	TRBV19	TRBJ1-1	CASSNYGTGNTEAFF	TGTGCCAGTAGTAACTACGGGACAGGGAACACTGAAGCTTTCTTT